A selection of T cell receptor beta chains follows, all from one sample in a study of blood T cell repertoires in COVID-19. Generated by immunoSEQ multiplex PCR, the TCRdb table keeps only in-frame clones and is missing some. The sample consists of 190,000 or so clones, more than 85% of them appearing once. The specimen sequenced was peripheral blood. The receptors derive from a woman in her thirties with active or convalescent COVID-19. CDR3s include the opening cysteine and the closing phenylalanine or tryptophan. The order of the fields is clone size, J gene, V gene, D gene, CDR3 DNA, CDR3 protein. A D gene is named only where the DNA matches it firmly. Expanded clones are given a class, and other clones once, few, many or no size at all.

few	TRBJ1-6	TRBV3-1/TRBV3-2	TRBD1	TGTGCCAGCAGCCGTGACAGGGTTCGTTCACCCCTCCACTTT	CASSRDRVRSPLHF
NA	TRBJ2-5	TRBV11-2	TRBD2	TGTGCCAGCAGAGGACTAGCGGAGCAAGAGACCCAGTACTTC	CASRGLAEQETQYF
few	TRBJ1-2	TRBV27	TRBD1	TGTGCCAGCAGGGACAGGGCAAACTATGGCTACACCTTC	CASRDRANYGYTF
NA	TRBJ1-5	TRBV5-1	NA	TGCGCCAGCAGCGTAGACAGGAATCAGCCCCAGCATTTT	CASSVDRNQPQHF
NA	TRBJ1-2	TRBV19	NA	TGTGCCAGTACCCGCCTCTCGACAGGCCAAAATGGCTACACCTTC	CASTRLSTGQNGYTF
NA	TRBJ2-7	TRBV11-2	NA	TGTGCCAGCAGCTTAGAGTGGACAAACAACTACGAGCAGTACTTC	CASSLEWTNNYEQYF
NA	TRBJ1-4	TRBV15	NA	TGTGCCACCAGCAGACAGGGCACGGCAACTAATGAAAAACTGTTTTTT	CATSRQGTATNEKLFF
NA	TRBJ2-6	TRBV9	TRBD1	TGTGCCAGCAGCGCCGACAGGGGGCTGGCCAACGTCCTGACTTTC	CASSADRGLANVLTF
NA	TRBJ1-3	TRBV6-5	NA	TGTGCCAGCGCGGCGGGGCTTGGAAACACCATATATTTT	CASAAGLGNTIYF
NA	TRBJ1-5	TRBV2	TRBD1	TGTGCCAGCAGGAGGGGACAGCACAATCAGCCCCAGCATTTT	CASRRGQHNQPQHF
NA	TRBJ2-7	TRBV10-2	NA	TGCGCCACCCAACCTTACCGGGACACAACCTACGAGCAGTACTTC	CATQPYRDTTYEQYF
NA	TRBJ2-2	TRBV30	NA	TGTGCCTGGAAGGGGACAAACACCGGGGAGCTGTTTTTT	CAWKGTNTGELFF
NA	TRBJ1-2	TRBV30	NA	TGTGCCTGGAGTGTATGGCCAAACTATGGCTACACCTTC	CAWSVWPNYGYTF
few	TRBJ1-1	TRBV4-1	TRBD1	TGCGCCAGCAGCCACGGACAGGGGGCCTTCACTGAAGCTTTCTTT	CASSHGQGAFTEAFF
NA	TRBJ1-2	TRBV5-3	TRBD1	TGTGCCAGAAGCAGGGACAGGGACTATGGCTACACCTTC	CARSRDRDYGYTF
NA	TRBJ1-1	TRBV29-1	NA	TGCAGCGTCCCGGCGGGCCACACTGAAGCTTTCTTT	CSVPAGHTEAFF
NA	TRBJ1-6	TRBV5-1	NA	TGCGCCAGCAGCTTGGACGGGTATACCAATTCACCCCTCCACTTT	CASSLDGYTNSPLHF
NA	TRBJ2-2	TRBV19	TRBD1	TGTGCCAGTAGTATGGGGACAGGGAGAACCGGGGAGCTGTTTTTT	CASSMGTGRTGELFF
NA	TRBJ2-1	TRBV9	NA	TGTGCCAGCAGCGGAAAGGCGGAATCCTACAATGAGCAGTTCTTC	CASSGKAESYNEQFF
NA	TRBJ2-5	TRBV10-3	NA	TGTGCCATCAGGATGGAAGGGGACCAAGAGACCCAGTACTTC	CAIRMEGDQETQYF
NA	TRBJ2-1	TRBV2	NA	TGTGCCAGCAGTCAGCGGATAGAGCAGTTCTTC	CASSQRIEQFF
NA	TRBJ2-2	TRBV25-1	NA	TGTGCCAGCAGTACCCGACACGTTAACACCGGGGAGCTGTTTTTT	CASSTRHVNTGELFF
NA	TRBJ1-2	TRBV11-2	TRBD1	TGTGCCAGCAGTACCAACGGGGGACAGACTTATGGCTACACCTTC	CASSTNGGQTYGYTF
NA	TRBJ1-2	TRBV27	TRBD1	TGTGCCAGCAGGACAGGGTTCAATGGCTACACCTTC	CASRTGFNGYTF
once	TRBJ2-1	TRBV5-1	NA	TGCGCCAGCAGCTTGGGCAGGATCAATGAGCAGTTCTTC	CASSLGRINEQFF
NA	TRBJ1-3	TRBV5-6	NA	TGTGCCAGCAGCTTGGGGTGGACACAAGGAAACACCATATATTTT	CASSLGWTQGNTIYF
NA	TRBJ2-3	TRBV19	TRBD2	TGTGCCAGTAGTTCCGGACTACTAGCGGGTAGCACAGATACGCAGTATTTT	CASSSGLLAGSTDTQYF
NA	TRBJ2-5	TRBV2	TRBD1	TGTGCCAGCAGTACAGGGGGCTCTTTAGAGACCCAGTACTTC	CASSTGGSLETQYF
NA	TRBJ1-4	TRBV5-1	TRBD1	TGCGCCAGCAGCCCCCGGACAGGGAGGGATGAAAAACTGTTTTTT	CASSPRTGRDEKLFF
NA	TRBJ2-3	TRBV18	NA	TGTGCCAGCTCAATGCCCAAAGACAGGCTTACAGATACGCAGTATTTT	CASSMPKDRLTDTQYF
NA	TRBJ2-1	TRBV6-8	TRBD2	TGTGCCAGCAGGGATTGGACTAGACGGAATGAGCAGTTCTTC	CASRDWTRRNEQFF
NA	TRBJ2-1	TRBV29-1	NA	TGCAGCGTTGGAGTCTTAGCTGTGTATGAGCAGTTCTTC	CSVGVLAVYEQFF
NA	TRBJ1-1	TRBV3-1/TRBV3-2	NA	TGTGCCAGCAGCCAAGGACACGGGGGACACACTGAAGCTTTCTTT	CASSQGHGGHTEAFF
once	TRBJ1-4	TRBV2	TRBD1	TGTGCCAGCAGTGGCCGGGACAGGTCTGCAACTAATGAAAAACTGTTTTTT	CASSGRDRSATNEKLFF
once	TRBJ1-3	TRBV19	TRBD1	TGTGCCAGTGCGACAGGGCAAGGAAACACCATATATTTT	CASATGQGNTIYF
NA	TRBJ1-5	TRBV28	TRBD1	TGTGCCAGCAGTGCCGGGACAGGGGAAAAATTCAGCAATCAGCCCCAGCATTTT	CASSAGTGEKFSNQPQHF
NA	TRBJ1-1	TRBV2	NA	TGTGCCAGCAGTGCCCCAGGGGTAAAGAACACTGAAGCTTTCTTT	CASSAPGVKNTEAFF
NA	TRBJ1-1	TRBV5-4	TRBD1	TGTGCCAGCAGCTTGGGGGCAGGGGGCAACACTGAAGCTTTCTTT	CASSLGAGGNTEAFF
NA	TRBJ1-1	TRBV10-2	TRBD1	TGCGCCAGCAGCTTGACAGGGGGTAACACTGAAGCTTTCTTT	CASSLTGGNTEAFF
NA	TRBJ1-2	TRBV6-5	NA	TGTGCCAGCAGTTACTCCGAGACTAACTATGGCTACACCTTC	CASSYSETNYGYTF
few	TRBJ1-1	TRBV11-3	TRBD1	TGTGCCAGCAGCCAACTTCGACAGGGGGGGAGTGAAGCTTTCTTT	CASSQLRQGGSEAFF
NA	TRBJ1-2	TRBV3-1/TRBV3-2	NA	TGTGCCAGCAGCCAAGGCTCAAAGGAGATCTATGGCTACACCTTC	CASSQGSKEIYGYTF
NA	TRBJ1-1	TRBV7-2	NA	TGTGCCAGCAGCTTTACAGGGTTCGGGACTGAAGCTTTCTTT	CASSFTGFGTEAFF
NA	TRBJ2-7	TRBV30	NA	TGTGCCTATGTAGCGGTGAACTCCTACGAGCAGTACTTC	CAYVAVNSYEQYF
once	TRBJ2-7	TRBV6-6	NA	TGTGCCAGCAGTTACGCCAGGGACTCCTACGAGCAGTACTTC	CASSYARDSYEQYF